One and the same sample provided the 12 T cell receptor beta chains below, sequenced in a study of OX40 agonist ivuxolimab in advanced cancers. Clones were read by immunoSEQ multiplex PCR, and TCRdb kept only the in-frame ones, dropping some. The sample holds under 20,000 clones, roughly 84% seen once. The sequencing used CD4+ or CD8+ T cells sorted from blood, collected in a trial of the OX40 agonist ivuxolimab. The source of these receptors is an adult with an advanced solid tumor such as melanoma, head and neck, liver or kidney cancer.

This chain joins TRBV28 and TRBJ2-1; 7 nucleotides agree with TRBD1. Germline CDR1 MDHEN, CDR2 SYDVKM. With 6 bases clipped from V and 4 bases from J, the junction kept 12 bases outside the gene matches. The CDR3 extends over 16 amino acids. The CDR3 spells CASSDLKGAEYNEQFF. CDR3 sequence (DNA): TGTGCCAGCAGCGACCTGAAGGGGGCGGAGTACAATGAGCAGTTCTTC.

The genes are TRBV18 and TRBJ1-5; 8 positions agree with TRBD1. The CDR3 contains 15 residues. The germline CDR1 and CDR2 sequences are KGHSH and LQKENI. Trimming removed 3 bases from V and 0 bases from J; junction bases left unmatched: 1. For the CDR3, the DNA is TGTGCCAGCTCACCCGGACAGGGTAGCAATCAGCCCCAGCATTTT. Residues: CASSPGQGSNQPQHF.

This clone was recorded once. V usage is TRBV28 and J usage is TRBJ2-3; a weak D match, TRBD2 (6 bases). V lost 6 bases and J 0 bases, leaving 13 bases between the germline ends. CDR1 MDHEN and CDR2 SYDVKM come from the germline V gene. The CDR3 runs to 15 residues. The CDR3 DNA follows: TGTGCCAGCAGAACGGGGGTGTCTAGCACAGATACGCAGTATTTT. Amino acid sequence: CASRTGVSSTDTQYF.

CDR3 residues: CASSPRGGANTQYF. CDR3 sequence (DNA): TGTGCCAGCAGTCCCCGGGGGGGCGCGAATACGCAGTATTTT. V usage is TRBV6-5 and J usage is TRBJ2-3; 8 nucleotides agree with TRBD2. The CDR3 is made up of 14 amino acids. CDR1 is MNHEY and CDR2 is SVGAGI in the germline V gene. Trimming took 5 bases from V and 7 from J; bases not matched to a gene: 8.

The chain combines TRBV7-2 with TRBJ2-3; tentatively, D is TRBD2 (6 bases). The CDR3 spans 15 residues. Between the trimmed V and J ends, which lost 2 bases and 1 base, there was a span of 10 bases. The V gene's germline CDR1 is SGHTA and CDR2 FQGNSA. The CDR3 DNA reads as TGTGCCAGCAGCTTAAGAGGGACTGGCACAGATACGCAGTATTTT. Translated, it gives CASSLRGTGTDTQYF.

The DNA of the CDR3 is TGTGCCAGCAGCCAGGGACGGGGACTAGCGGGTTCCAATGAGCAGTTCTTC. This codes for CASSQGRGLAGSNEQFF. V gene TRBV4-2 combines with J gene TRBJ2-1; 12 positions agree with TRBD2. The CDR3 covers 17 residues. Germline values: CDR1 LGHNA, CDR2 YNFKEQ. Trimming took 3 bases from V and 6 from J; bases not matched to a gene: 9.

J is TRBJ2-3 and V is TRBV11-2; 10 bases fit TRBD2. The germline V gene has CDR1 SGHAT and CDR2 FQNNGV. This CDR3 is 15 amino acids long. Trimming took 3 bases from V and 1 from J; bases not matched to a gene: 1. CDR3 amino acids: CASSLSGRGTDTQYF. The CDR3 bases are TGTGCCAGCAGCTTGAGCGGGAGGGGCACAGATACGCAGTATTTT.

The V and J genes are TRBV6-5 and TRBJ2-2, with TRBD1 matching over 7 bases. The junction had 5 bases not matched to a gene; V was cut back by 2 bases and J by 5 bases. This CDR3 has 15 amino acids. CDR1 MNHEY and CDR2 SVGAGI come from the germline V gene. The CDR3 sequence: CASSYRQGQTGELFF. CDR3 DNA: TGTGCCAGCAGTTACCGACAGGGACAGACCGGGGAGCTGTTTTTT.

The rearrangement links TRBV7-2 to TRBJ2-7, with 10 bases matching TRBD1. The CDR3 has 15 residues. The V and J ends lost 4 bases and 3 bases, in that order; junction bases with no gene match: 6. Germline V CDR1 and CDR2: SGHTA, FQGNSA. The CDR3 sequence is CASSSPTGGHYEQYF. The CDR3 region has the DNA TGTGCCAGCAGCTCCCCGACAGGGGGCCACTACGAGCAGTACTTC.

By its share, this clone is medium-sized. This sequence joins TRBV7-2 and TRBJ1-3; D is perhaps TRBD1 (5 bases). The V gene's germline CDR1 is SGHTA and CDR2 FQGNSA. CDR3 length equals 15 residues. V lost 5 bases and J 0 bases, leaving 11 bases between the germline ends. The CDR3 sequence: CASSPQVNSGNTIYF. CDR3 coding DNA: TGTGCCAGCAGCCCACAGGTTAACTCTGGAAACACCATATATTTT.

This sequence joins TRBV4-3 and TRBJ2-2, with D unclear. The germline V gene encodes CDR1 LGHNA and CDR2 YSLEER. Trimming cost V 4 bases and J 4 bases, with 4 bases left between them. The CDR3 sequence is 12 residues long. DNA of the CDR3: TGCGCCAGCAGCCGATCCACCGGGGAGCTGTTTTTT. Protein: CASSRSTGELFF.

CDR3: CAWSGWTSGAAKRSTDTQYF. In DNA form, the CDR3 reads TGTGCCTGGAGTGGATGGACTAGCGGGGCGGCCAAACGCAGCACAGATACGCAGTATTTT. The V and J genes are TRBV30 and TRBJ2-3; 12 bases align to TRBD2. This CDR3 has 20 amino acids. Trimming took 1 base from V and 0 from J; bases not matched to a gene: 14. Germline-derived CDR1 and CDR2 are GTSNPN and SVGIG (reference sequence).